What follows are 15 T cell receptor beta chains derived from one specimen sequenced in a study of metastatic and nonmetastatic thyroid tumors. Using MiXCR, TCRdb re-called clones from the PCR reads. The data contain 50,000 or so clones, roughly 18% of them singletons. Nobody among the patients had been given any treatment before thyroid surgery. The specimen sequenced was blood. The receptors were gathered from a female donor with papillary thyroid cancer or a benign thyroid nodule (not recorded which). Some clones in this sample may be carry-over from other donors' samples.

About this clone itself: A read error may account for a junction end that differs from germline. The chain combines TRBV7-7 with TRBJ2-5, with 8 bases fitting TRBD2. Germline V gene sequence: CDR1 SSHAT, CDR2 FNYEAQ (reference sequence). CDR3 length equals 17 residues. CDR3: CASSFTGTKSGGETQYF. CDR3 in DNA: TGTGCTAGCAGCTTTACCGGCACGAAGAGCGGGGGAGAGACCCAGTACTTC.

Note on this clone: A single base separates this from a much larger clone, so it may be a read error. The rearrangement uses TRBV11-1 and TRBJ2-1, with 7 bases identical to TRBD2. The CDR3 runs 16 residues. The ends lost 3 bases at V and 5 bases at J; junction bases unmatched: 10. Germline V gene data show CDR1 as SGHAT and CDR2 as FQDESV (reference sequence). The CDR3 loop reads CASSFTRTSYHNEQFF. The CDR3 DNA reads as TGTGCCAGCAGCTTTACTAGGACTAGTTACCACAATGAGCAGTTCTTC.

This clone turned up a few times. A read error is possible here, since a much larger clone lies one base away. The J gene is TRBJ1-1, the V gene TRBV18; tentatively, D is TRBD1 (5 bases). Germline-derived CDR1 and CDR2 are KGHSH and LQKENI. Trimming removed 11 bases from V and 7 bases from J, with 14 bases in between. The CDR3 is 11 residues long. CDR3 sequence reads: CAEAGGDEAFF. For the CDR3, the DNA is TGTGCCGAAGCCGGGGGGGATGAAGCTTTCTTT.

On this clone itself: The junction shows a germline mismatch at one end, possibly a read error. This rearrangement joins TRBV20-1 to TRBJ2-1; possible D gene TRBD2, 6 bases. The CDR3 has 17 amino acids. The V gene's germline CDR1 is DFQATT and CDR2 SNEGSKA (reference sequence). The CDR3: CSARDLWGSGSCNEQFF. As DNA, the CDR3 is TGCAGTGCTAGAGATCTCTGGGGTAGCGGCTCCTGCAATGAGCAGTTCTTC.

The rearrangement joins TRBV7-2 to TRBJ1-2, with D tentatively TRBD1 (5 bases). Germline V gene lookup returns CDR1 SGHTA and CDR2 FQGNSA. The V gene lost 1 base and the J gene lost 8 bases, with 17 bases spanning the gap. The CDR3 has 15 amino acids. In DNA, the CDR3 is TGTGCCAGCAGCTTAGTGTGGCAGGGAGGAGGAGGCTACACCTTC. This gives the protein CASSLVWQGGGGYTF.

This clone was seen a handful of times. The chain employs TRBV20-1 and TRBJ2-7, with 7 bases that match TRBD1. Germline CDR1 and CDR2: DFQATT and SNEGSKA (reference sequence). The CDR3 spans 13 residues. The trim removed 3 bases at V and 4 bases at J, leaving 6 bases unmatched. The CDR3 DNA sequence: TGCAGTGCTAGGTATGACAGGGAGTACGAGCAGTACTTC. Its protein product is CSARYDREYEQYF.

With respect to this clone: This sequence may be a read error, since a much larger clone differs from it by one base. The V and J genes are TRBV9 and TRBJ2-3; D remains unclear. V was shortened by 3 bases and J by 2 bases, with 7 bases between the two germline ends. From germline, CDR1 is SGDLS and CDR2 YYNGEE. The CDR3 has 13 amino acids. The CDR3 here is CASSANITDTQYF. CDR3 DNA sequence: TGTGCCAGCAGCGCCAATATCACAGATACGCAGTATTTT.

This clone occurred many times. This chain uses TRBV29-1 with TRBJ1-1, with 7 bases identical to TRBD1. After removal of 6 bases from V and 1 base from J, the junction contained 5 bases not matched to a gene. From germline, CDR1 is SQVTM and CDR2 ANQGSEA. CDR3 length: 13 amino acids. The CDR3 loop reads CSVTGMRNTEAFF. CDR3 in DNA: TGCAGCGTGACAGGGATGCGGAACACTGAAGCTTTCTTT.

This clone has ten or more counts. The rearrangement uses TRBV5-1 and TRBJ2-3, with 8 bases that match TRBD2. This CDR3 region has 15 residues. V shed 2 bases and J 3 bases; nucleotides not matched to a gene: 5. The V gene's germline CDR1 is SGHRS and CDR2 YFSETQ. The CDR3 sequence: CASSLQAGETDTQYF. For the CDR3, the DNA is TGCGCCAGCAGCTTACAAGCGGGAGAGACAGATACGCAGTATTTT.

In this sample, this clone turned up a few times. The junction shows a germline mismatch at one end, possibly a read error. This chain links TRBV24-1 with TRBJ2-7; 7 nucleotides agree with TRBD2. Looked up from germline, CDR1 is KGHDR and CDR2 is SFDVKD. The CDR3 totals 12 residues. This CDR3 reads CATSSGGGKQYF. The CDR3 nucleotides are TGTGCAACCAGTTCGGGAGGAGGAAAGCAGTACTTC.

This clone has only a few counts. At one boundary the junction diverges from the germline segment, which might be a read error. The genes are TRBV28 and TRBJ2-3, with TRBD1 as a possible D gene (5 bases). The CDR3 is 15 amino acids. Germline V lookup: CDR1 MDHEN, CDR2 SYDVKM. The CDR3 nucleotides read TGTGCCAGCAGTCCCCCGTCAGGGATGACAGATACACAGTATTTT. It translates to CASSPPSGMTDTQYF.

With regard to this clone: The junction departs from the called germline gene at one end, perhaps through a read error. The V gene is TRBV20-1, the J gene TRBJ2-1; D is unclear. Germline CDR1 DFQATT, CDR2 SNEGSKA (reference sequence). CDR3 length equals 13 residues. The CDR3 sequence: CSAIANSYNEQLF. CDR3 DNA sequence: TGCAGTGCTATTGCGAACTCCTACAATGAGCAGCTCTTC.

The rearrangement uses TRBV11-2 and TRBJ2-7; D is possibly TRBD1 (6 bases). Germline V gene lookup returns CDR1 SGHAT and CDR2 FQNNGV. The CDR3 consists of 15 residues. V was pared by 1 base and J by 2 bases, with 12 bases between. The chain's CDR3 is CASSLGMDRTYEQYF. CDR3 bases: TGTGCCAGCAGCTTAGGGATGGACAGAACCTACGAGCAGTACTTC.

This clone has a count of ten or more. The chain uses TRBV7-9 and TRBJ2-1, with 12 bases aligning to TRBD2. The V segment lost 5 bases and the J segment 5 bases; nucleotides outside the gene matches: 7. The CDR3 extends over 16 amino acids. The V gene's germline CDR1 is SEHNR and CDR2 FQNEAQ (reference sequence). In nucleotides, the CDR3 is TGTGCCAGCAGCCTGGCTAGCGGGAGGGCCCACAATGAGCAGTTCTTC. Translated: CASSLASGRAHNEQFF.

This clone was counted at least ten times. The rearrangement links TRBV6-1 to TRBJ2-1; possible D gene TRBD2, 5 bases. Trimming took off 5 bases at V and 7 bases at J, with 12 bases between the two ends. Germline CDR1 and CDR2: MNHNS and SASEGT. The CDR3 spans 13 residues. The CDR3 loop is CASSPITRNEQFF. As DNA, the CDR3 is TGTGCCAGCAGTCCGATTACTAGGAATGAGCAGTTCTTC.